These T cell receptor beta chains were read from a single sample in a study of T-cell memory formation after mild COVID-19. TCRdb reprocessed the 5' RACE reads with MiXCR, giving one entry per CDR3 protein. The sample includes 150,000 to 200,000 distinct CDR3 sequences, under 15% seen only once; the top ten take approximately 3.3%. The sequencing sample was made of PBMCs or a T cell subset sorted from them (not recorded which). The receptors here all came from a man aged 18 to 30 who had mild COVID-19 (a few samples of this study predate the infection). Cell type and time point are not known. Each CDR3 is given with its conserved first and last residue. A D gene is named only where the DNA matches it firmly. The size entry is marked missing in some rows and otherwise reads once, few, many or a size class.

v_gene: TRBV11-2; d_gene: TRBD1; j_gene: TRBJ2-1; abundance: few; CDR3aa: CASSLGPRQGSLF; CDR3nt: TGTGCCAGCAGCTTAGGACCTCGACAGGGGAGCCTCTTC
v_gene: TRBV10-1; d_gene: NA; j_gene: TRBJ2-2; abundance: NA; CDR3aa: CASCEGVWTGELFF; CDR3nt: TGCGCCAGCTGTGAGGGGGTGTGGACCGGGGAGCTGTTTTTT
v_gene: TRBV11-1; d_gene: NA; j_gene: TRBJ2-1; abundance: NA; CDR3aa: CASSLRQGGRNEQFF; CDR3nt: TGTGCCAGCAGCTTACGGCAGGGGGGTCGGAATGAGCAGTTCTTC
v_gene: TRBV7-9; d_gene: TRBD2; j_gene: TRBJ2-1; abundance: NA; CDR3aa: CASSFGLAGREQFF; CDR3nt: TGTGCCAGCAGCTTCGGACTAGCGGGGCGGGAGCAGTTCTTC
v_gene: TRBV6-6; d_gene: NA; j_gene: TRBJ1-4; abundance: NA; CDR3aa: CASTLDSFREKLFF; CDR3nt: TGTGCCAGCACCCTCGACAGTTTCAGGGAAAAACTGTTTTTT
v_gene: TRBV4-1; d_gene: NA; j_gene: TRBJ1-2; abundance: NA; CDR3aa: CASSQGTSRGNGYTF; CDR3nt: TGCGCCAGCAGCCAAGGTACTAGCAGGGGAAATGGCTACACCTTC
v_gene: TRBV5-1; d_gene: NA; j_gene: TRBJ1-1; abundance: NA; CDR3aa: CASSPGSTEAFF; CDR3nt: TGCGCCAGCAGCCCCGGTAGCACTGAAGCTTTCTTT
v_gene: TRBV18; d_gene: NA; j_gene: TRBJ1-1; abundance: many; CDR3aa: CASSPGNTEAFF; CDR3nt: TGTGCCAGCAGTCCAGGGAACACTGAAGCTTTCTTT
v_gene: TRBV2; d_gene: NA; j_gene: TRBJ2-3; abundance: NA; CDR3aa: CASNFQFSTDTQYF; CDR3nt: TGTGCCAGCAATTTCCAATTCTCCACAGATACGCAGTATTTT
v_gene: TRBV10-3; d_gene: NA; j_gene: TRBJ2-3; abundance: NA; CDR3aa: CAVQRRDGSTDTQYF; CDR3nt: TGTGCCGTGCAAAGACGGGACGGGAGCACAGATACGCAGTATTTT
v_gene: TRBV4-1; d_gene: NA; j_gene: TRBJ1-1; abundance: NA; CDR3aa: CASSQDWWDTEAFF; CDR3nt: TGCGCCAGCAGCCAAGATTGGTGGGACACTGAAGCTTTCTTT
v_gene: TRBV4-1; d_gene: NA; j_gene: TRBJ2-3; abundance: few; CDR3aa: CASSQELHLMHF; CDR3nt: TGCGCCAGCAGCCAAGAGCTCCACCTGATGCATTTT
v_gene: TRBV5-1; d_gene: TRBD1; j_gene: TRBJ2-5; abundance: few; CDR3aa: CASSGKDRNQETQYF; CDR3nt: TGCGCCAGCAGCGGGAAGGACAGGAACCAAGAGACCCAGTACTTC
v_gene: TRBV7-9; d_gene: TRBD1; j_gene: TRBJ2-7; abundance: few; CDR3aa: CASSLTGGSREQYF; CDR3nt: TGTGCCAGCAGCTTAACAGGGGGATCGCGGGAGCAGTACTTC
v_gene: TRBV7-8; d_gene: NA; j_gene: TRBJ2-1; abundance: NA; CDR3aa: CASSIGRYNEQFF; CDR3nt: TGTGCCAGCAGCATTGGGAGGTACAATGAGCAGTTCTTC
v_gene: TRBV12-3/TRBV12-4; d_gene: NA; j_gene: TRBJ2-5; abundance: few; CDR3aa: CASSLRFQETQYF; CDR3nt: TGTGCCAGCAGTTTAAGGTTTCAAGAGACCCAGTACTTC
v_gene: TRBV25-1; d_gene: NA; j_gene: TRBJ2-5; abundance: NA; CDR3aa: CASSLVYRETQYF; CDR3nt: TGTGCCAGCAGTTTAGTGTATCGGGAGACCCAGTACTTC
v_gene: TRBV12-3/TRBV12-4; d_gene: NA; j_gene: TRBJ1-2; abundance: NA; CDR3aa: CATGDYGYTF; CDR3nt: TGTGCCACGGGCGACTATGGCTACACCTTC
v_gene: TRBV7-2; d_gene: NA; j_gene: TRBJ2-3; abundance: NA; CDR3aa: CASSLAPAVLQYF; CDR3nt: TGTGCCAGCAGCTTAGCGCCGGCGGTTTTGCAGTATTTT
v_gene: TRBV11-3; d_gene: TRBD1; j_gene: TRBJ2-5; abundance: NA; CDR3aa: CASSPGLGQGATTQYF; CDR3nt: TGTGCCAGCAGCCCCGGTCTCGGGCAGGGGGCGACGACCCAGTACTTC
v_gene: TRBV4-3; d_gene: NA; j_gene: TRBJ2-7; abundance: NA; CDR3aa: CASSQDPLELSYEQYF; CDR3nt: TGCGCCAGCAGCCAAGATCCACTAGAGCTCTCCTACGAGCAGTACTTC
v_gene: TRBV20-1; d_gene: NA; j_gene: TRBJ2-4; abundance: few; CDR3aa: CSARVPGDGNIQYF; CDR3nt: TGCAGTGCGCGAGTCCCGGGGGACGGCAACATTCAGTACTTC
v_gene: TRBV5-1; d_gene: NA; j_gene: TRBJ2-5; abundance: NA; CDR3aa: CASSADGTQYF; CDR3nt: TGCGCCAGCAGCGCCGACGGGACCCAGTACTTC
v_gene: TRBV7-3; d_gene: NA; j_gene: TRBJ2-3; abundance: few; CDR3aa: CASSRGPGDTQYF; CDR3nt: TGTGCCAGCAGCCGGGGTCCCGGGGATACGCAGTATTTT
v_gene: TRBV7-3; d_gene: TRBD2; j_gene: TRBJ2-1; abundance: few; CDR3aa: CASSSGTGGEQFF; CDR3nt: TGTGCCAGCAGCTCCGGAACCGGGGGGGAGCAGTTCTTC
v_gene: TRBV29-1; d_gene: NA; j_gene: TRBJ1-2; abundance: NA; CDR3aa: CSVGTAPSGGYTF; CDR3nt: TGCAGCGTAGGGACGGCACCTTCGGGTGGCTACACCTTC
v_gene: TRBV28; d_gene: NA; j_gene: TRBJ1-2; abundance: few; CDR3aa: CASRSGTFSYGYTF; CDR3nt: TGTGCCAGCAGATCCGGGACATTTAGCTATGGCTACACCTTC
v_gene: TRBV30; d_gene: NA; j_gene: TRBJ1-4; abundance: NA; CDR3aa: CAWSVIGEKLFF; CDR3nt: TGTGCCTGGAGTGTAATTGGGGAAAAACTGTTTTTT
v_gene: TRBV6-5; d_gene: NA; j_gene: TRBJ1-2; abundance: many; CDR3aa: CASRPRASYGYTF; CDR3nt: TGTGCCAGCAGGCCCAGAGCCAGTTATGGCTACACCTTC
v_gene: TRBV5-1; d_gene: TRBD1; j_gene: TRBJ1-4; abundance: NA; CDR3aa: CASSPQGAANEKLFF; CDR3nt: TGCGCCAGCAGCCCACAGGGGGCGGCTAATGAAAAACTGTTTTTT
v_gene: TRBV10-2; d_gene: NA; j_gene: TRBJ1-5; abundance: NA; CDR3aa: CASSAPGNQPQHF; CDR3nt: TGCGCCAGCAGTGCGCCAGGGAATCAGCCCCAGCATTTT
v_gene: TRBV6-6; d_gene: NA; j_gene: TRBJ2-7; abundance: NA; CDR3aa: CASSYSTYEQYF; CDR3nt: TGTGCCAGCAGTTACTCGACGTACGAGCAGTACTTC
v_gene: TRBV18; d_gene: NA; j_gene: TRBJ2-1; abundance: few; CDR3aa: CASSRDLRGDEQFF; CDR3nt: TGTGCCAGCTCCCGGGACCTGCGAGGGGATGAGCAGTTCTTC
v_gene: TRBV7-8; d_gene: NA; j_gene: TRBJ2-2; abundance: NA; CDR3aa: CASSLFTGSQSTGELFF; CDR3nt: TGTGCCAGCAGCTTATTCACAGGTTCCCAGAGCACCGGGGAGCTGTTTTTT
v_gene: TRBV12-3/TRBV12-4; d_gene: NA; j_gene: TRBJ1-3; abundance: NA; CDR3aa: CASSLIPSGNTIYF; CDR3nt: TGTGCCAGCAGTTTGATACCGTCTGGAAACACCATATATTTT
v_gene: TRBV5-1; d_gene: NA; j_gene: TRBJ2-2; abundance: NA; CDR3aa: CASSLGDTGELFF; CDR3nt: TGCGCCAGCAGCTTAGGTGACACCGGGGAGCTGTTTTTT
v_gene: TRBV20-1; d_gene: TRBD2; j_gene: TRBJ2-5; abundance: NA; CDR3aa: CSAREALAGKETQYF; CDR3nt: TGCAGTGCTAGAGAGGCCCTAGCGGGGAAAGAGACCCAGTACTTC
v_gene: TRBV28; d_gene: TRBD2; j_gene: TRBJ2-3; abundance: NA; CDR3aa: CASSGMGLASTDTQYF; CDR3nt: TGTGCCAGCAGTGGGATGGGACTAGCGTCCACAGATACGCAGTATTTT
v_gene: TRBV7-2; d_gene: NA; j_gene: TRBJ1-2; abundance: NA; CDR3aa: CASSWRRGVGYTF; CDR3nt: TGTGCCAGCAGCTGGAGGCGGGGCGTTGGCTACACCTTC
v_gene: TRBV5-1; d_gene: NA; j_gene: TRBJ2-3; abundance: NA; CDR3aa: CASSPPLAQDTQYF; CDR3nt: TGCGCCAGCAGCCCGCCCCTAGCCCAGGATACGCAGTATTTT
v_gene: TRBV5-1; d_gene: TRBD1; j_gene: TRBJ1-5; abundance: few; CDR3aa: CASSFWTGPNQPQHF; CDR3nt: TGCGCCAGCAGCTTCTGGACAGGCCCTAATCAGCCCCAGCATTTT
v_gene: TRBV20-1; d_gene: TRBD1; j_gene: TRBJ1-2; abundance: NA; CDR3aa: CSARGGQGLSDYTF; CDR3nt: TGCAGTGCTAGAGGCGGACAGGGGCTATCCGACTACACCTTC
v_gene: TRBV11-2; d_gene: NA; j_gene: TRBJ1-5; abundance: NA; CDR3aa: CASSLDRAQGPQHF; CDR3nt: TGTGCCAGCAGCTTAGATCGGGCCCAAGGGCCCCAGCATTTT
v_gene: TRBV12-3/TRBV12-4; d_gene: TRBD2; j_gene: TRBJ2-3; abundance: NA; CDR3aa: CASSPGTSGGATDTQYF; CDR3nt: TGTGCCAGCAGCCCCGGGACTAGCGGGGGGGCGACAGATACGCAGTATTTT
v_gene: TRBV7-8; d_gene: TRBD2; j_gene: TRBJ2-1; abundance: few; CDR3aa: CASSTGGSSYNEQFF; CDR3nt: TGTGCCAGCAGCACCGGGGGGAGCTCCTACAATGAGCAGTTCTTC
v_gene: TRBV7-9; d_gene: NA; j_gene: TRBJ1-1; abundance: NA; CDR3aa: CASSTRADEAFF; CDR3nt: TGTGCCAGCAGCACACGTGCGGATGAAGCTTTCTTT
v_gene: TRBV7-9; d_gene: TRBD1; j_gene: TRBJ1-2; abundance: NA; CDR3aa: CASSKGTVPSGYTF; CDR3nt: TGTGCCAGCAGCAAAGGGACAGTTCCAAGTGGCTACACCTTC
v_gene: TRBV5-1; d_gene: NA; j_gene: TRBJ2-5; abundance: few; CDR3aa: CASSLGTLNSGETQYF; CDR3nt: TGCGCCAGCAGCTTGGGCACTCTAAATTCAGGAGAGACCCAGTACTTC
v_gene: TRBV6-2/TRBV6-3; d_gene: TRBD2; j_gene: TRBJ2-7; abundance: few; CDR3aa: CASSYGLAAVNF; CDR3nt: TGTGCCAGCAGTTACGGGCTAGCGGCAGTGAACTTC
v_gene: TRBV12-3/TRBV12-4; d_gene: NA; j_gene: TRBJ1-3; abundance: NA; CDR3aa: CASSLGRSGNTIYF; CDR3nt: TGTGCCAGCAGTTTGGGGCGCTCTGGAAACACCATATATTTT
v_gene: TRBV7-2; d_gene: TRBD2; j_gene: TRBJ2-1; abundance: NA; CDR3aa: CASSLGRRGGRFVDEQFF; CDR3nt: TGTGCCAGCAGCTTAGGGAGGCGCGGGGGAAGGTTCGTCGATGAGCAGTTCTTC
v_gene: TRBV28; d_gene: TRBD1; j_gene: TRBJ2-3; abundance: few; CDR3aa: CASMGDRAPDTQYF; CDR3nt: TGTGCCAGCATGGGGGACAGGGCCCCAGATACGCAGTATTTT
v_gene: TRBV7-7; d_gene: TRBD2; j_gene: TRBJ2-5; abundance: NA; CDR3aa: CASSRAGTSDWGETQYF; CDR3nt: TGTGCCAGCAGCCGAGCCGGGACTAGCGATTGGGGAGAGACCCAGTACTTC
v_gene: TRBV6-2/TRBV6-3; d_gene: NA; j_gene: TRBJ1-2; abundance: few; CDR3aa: CASSPGTSYGYTF; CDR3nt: TGTGCCAGCAGTCCCGGGACATCCTATGGCTACACCTTC
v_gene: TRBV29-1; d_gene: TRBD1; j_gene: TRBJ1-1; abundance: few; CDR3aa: CSVEETTGIEAFF; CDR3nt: TGCAGCGTTGAAGAGACGACAGGGATCGAAGCTTTCTTT
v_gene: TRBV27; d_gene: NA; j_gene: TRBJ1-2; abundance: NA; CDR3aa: CASTLRFEGDYGYTF; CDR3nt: TGTGCCAGCACCCTCCGGTTTGAAGGGGACTATGGCTACACCTTC